This passage covers 30 T cell receptor beta chains from one sample sequenced in a study of vaccination effects on CD4 cells after COVID-19. Sequenced by immunoSEQ multiplex PCR; TCRdb stores in-frame clones only, minus some. In the table there are about 57,000 clones, around four fifths of which are singletons. Antigen specificity for these receptors is unknown. The authors isolated CD4+ T cells after roughly eleven days of culture. Participants received two doses of either the BNT162b2 or mRNA-1273 vaccine. Source: CD4+ T cells from PBMCs cultured without peptide, taken after COVID-19 vaccination. The receptor set was obtained from a human donor who received a COVID-19 vaccine.

This clone was observed a handful of times. This chain connects TRBV10-1 to TRBJ2-1, with 7 bases lining up with TRBD1. The CDR3 runs to 14 residues. Per the germline V gene, CDR1 is WNHNN and CDR2 is SYGVQD (reference sequence). The trim removed 4 bases at V and 2 bases at J, leaving 2 bases unmatched. The CDR3 DNA follows: TGCGCCAGCAGTGGACAGGGCCCCTACAATGAGCAGTTCTTC. Translating gives CASSGQGPYNEQFF.

The chain carries TRBV28 and TRBJ2-7; 12 bases agree with TRBD1. This CDR3 is built from 14 residues. Germline lookup yields CDR1 MDHEN and CDR2 SYDVKM. V was pared by 4 bases and J by 5 bases, with 3 bases of the junction left unmatched. CDR3 DNA sequence: TGTGCCAGCAGTTACGGGACAGGGGGCCACGAGCAGTACTTC. It yields the protein CASSYGTGGHEQYF.

V is TRBV27 and J is TRBJ2-2; D possibly corresponds to TRBD2 (6 bases). Looked up from germline, CDR1 is MNHEY and CDR2 is SMNVEV (reference sequence). The length of the CDR3 is 15 residues. Trimming took 0 bases from V and 4 from J, leaving 9 bases between them. The CDR3 DNA sequence: TGTGCCAGCAGTTTATCGGCGGGACCCACCGGGGAGCTGTTTTTT. Its translation: CASSLSAGPTGELFF.

The chain uses TRBV5-4 and TRBJ2-1; D is uncertain. The length of the CDR3 is 16 residues. Germline V gives CDR1 SGHNT, CDR2 YYREEE (reference sequence). Trimming removed 1 base from V and 0 bases from J, with 11 bases in between. In nucleotides, the CDR3 is TGTGCCAGCAGCTTGAGGGCGGTTAGCTCCTACAATGAGCAGTTCTTC. Its translation is CASSLRAVSSYNEQFF.

The rearrangement joins TRBV5-5 to TRBJ1-2; possibly TRBD1 for D (6 bases). Germline V lookup: CDR1 SGHKS, CDR2 YYEKEE (reference sequence). V was pared by 4 bases and J by 8 bases, with 15 bases between. This CDR3 region has 13 residues. The CDR3 DNA is TGTGCCAGCAGCCCCGCGGGGGGCTCGGGCTACACCTTC. Amino acids: CASSPAGGSGYTF.

The V gene is TRBV2, the J gene TRBJ1-2; a weak D match, TRBD1 (6 bases). CDR1 and CDR2 (germline): SNHLY, FYNNEI. This CDR3 spans 12 amino acids. Trimming took off 7 bases at V and 6 bases at J, with 12 bases between the two ends. This CDR3 reads CASKEDRDGYTF. The CDR3 coding sequence is TGTGCCAGCAAAGAGGACAGAGATGGCTACACCTTC.

The chain links TRBV12-3 or TRBV12-4 to TRBJ2-1; D assignment may be TRBD1 or TRBD2 (7 bases each). Trimming pared 6 bases from V and 12 bases from J, leaving 15 bases between. CDR3 size: 12 residues. The CDR3 protein is CASSHTGEGQFF. The CDR3 DNA sequence: TGTGCCAGCAGCCATACAGGGGAGGGGCAGTTCTTC.

This chain joins TRBV4-1 and TRBJ2-7; TRBD2 is a possible D gene (5 bases). There are 14 residues in the CDR3. The V end lost 4 bases, the J end lost 7 bases, and 17 bases lay between the germline ends. Germline V gene sequence: CDR1 MGHRA, CDR2 YSYEKL. The CDR3 DNA sequence: TGCGCCAGCAGCCGTGGAGGAGTAAGGGAGGAGCAGTACTTC. This translates into CASSRGGVREEQYF.

The chain is built from TRBV2 and TRBJ1-3, with 10 bases matching TRBD1. The CDR3 loop spans 15 amino acids. Germline V CDR1 and CDR2: SNHLY, FYNNEI. Trimming at V came to 5 bases and at J to 2 bases, leaving 3 bases not matched to a gene. The CDR3 spells CASSRDRGAGNTIYF. The CDR3 DNA sequence: TGTGCCAGCAGTCGGGACAGGGGTGCTGGAAACACCATATATTTT.

This clone is a singleton in its sample. V usage is TRBV12-5 and J usage is TRBJ1-5; no clear D gene. The CDR3 loop spans 12 amino acids. Per germline, CDR1 LGHNT and CDR2 FRNRAP. Trimming stripped 5 bases from V and 4 bases from J, with 6 bases between. The CDR3 sequence: CASGPTNQPQHF. The DNA of the CDR3 is TGTGCTAGTGGTCCTACTAATCAGCCCCAGCATTTT.

This chain connects TRBV7-8 to TRBJ1-5; perhaps TRBD1 as D (6 bases). The germline V gene encodes CDR1 SGHVS and CDR2 FQNEAQ. The CDR3 spans 14 residues. The germline V and J ends were trimmed by 5 bases and 3 bases, with 11 bases remaining between them. The CDR3 loop is CASSPGQYNQPQHF. Here the CDR3 DNA reads TGTGCCAGCAGCCCAGGACAGTACAATCAGCCCCAGCATTTT.

This chain connects TRBV28 to TRBJ1-1; 7 positions agree with TRBD1. This CDR3 contains 12 residues. Losses at the gene ends were 2 bases for V and 7 bases for J; bases not matched to a gene: 1. The germline V gene has CDR1 MDHEN and CDR2 SYDVKM. CDR3 region: CASSLRDSEAFF. CDR3 nucleotide sequence: TGTGCCAGCAGTTTAAGGGACAGTGAAGCTTTCTTT. The whole variable domain, filled in from reference TRBV28 and TRBJ1-1, reads DVKVTQSSRYLVKRTGEKVFLECVQDMDHENMFWYRQDPGLGLRLIYFSYDVKMKEKGDIPEGYSVSREKKERFSLILESASTNQTSMYLCASSLRDSEAFFGQGTRLTVV.

This rearrangement joins TRBV6-1 to TRBJ2-3; no firm D call. Germline assignment: CDR1 MNHNS and CDR2 SASEGT. The CDR3 totals 15 residues. Trimming removed 1 base from V and 1 base from J, with 9 bases in between. As DNA, the CDR3 is TGTGCCAGCAGTGAAGTTAGTCCGCGCACAGATACGCAGTATTTT. Its protein product is CASSEVSPRTDTQYF.

The J gene is TRBJ1-3, the V gene TRBV12-3 or TRBV12-4, with 8 bases lining up with TRBD1. The trim removed 4 bases at V and 11 bases at J, leaving 4 bases unmatched. The CDR3 totals 12 residues. CDR3 protein: CASSSWTGSIYF. In DNA form, the CDR3 reads TGTGCCAGCAGTTCCTGGACAGGGTCCATATATTTT.

CDR3 in amino acids: CATSDFRGSKNIQYF. The CDR3 bases are TGTGCCACCAGTGATTTCAGGGGGTCCAAAAACATTCAGTACTTC. The rearrangement links TRBV24-1 to TRBJ2-4; 7 bases are shared with TRBD1. Trimming at V came to 1 base and at J to 2 bases, leaving 1 base not matched to a gene. The CDR3 has 15 amino acids. CDR1 is KGHDR and CDR2 is SFDVKD in the germline V gene.

The chain uses TRBV18 and TRBJ2-1; 11 positions agree with TRBD2. The length of the CDR3 is 15 residues. Germline lookup yields CDR1 KGHSH and CDR2 LQKENI. With 3 bases clipped from V and 6 bases from J, the junction kept 4 bases outside the gene matches. CDR3 coding DNA: TGTGCCAGCTCACCGGTAGCGGGAGGGGGCAATGAGCAGTTCTTC. It encodes CASSPVAGGGNEQFF.

This chain connects TRBV30 to TRBJ2-7, with D unclear. V lost 0 bases, J lost 1 base, and 10 bases lay in between. The CDR3 runs 14 residues. The V gene's germline CDR1 is GTSNPN and CDR2 SVGIG (reference sequence). CDR3 DNA: TGTGCCTGGAGTGTCGGGTCACCATCCTACGAGCAGTACTTC. Protein product: CAWSVGSPSYEQYF.

This clone was found a few times. The J gene is TRBJ2-2, the V gene TRBV3-1 (or the pseudogene TRBV3-2); tentatively, D is TRBD1 (6 bases). Trimming removed 0 bases at V and 6 bases at J, with 23 bases between. This CDR3 contains 19 residues. CDR1 and CDR2 (germline): LGHDT, YNNKEL (reference sequence). The CDR3 DNA reads as TGTGCCAGCAGCCAAGATTTGGTCTTCAGGGGCCTTGGTTCCGGGGAGCTGTTTTTT. Translated, it gives CASSQDLVFRGLGSGELFF.

V usage is TRBV5-6 and J usage is TRBJ2-2; D call uncertain. V lost 0 bases and J lost 0, with 12 bases in between. Per the germline V gene, CDR1 is SGHDT and CDR2 is YYEEEE. This CDR3 has 17 residues. The CDR3 sequence is CASSLGPTTTNTGELFF. DNA for the CDR3: TGTGCCAGCAGCTTGGGTCCTACTACGACGAACACCGGGGAGCTGTTTTTT.

This chain joins TRBV4-3 and TRBJ1-6; 9 bases match TRBD1. Germline lookup yields CDR1 LGHNA and CDR2 YSLEER. The V and J ends lost 0 bases and 8 bases, in that order; junction bases with no gene match: 11. CDR3 length: 18 residues. The CDR3 DNA reads as TGCGCCAGCAGCCAAGATTCTGACAGGGGGTCAACGTATTCACCCCTCCACTTT. This translates into CASSQDSDRGSTYSPLHF.

The rearrangement joins TRBV7-9 to TRBJ1-1, with 7 bases lining up with TRBD1. CDR1 is SEHNR, CDR2 FQNEAQ, per germline (reference sequence). J lost 7 bases, V lost 3 bases, and 5 bases had no gene match. The CDR3 covers 13 residues. The CDR3 here is CASSFDRVDEAFF. As DNA, the CDR3 is TGTGCCAGCAGCTTTGACAGGGTGGATGAAGCTTTCTTT.

The chain carries TRBV28 and TRBJ2-3; 11 positions agree with TRBD2. There are 16 residues in the CDR3. J lost 3 bases, V lost 5 bases, and 7 bases had no gene match. Germline CDR1 reads MDHEN; CDR2 reads SYDVKM. CDR3 sequence: CASSMGTSGSTDTQYF. CDR3 in DNA: TGTGCCAGCAGTATGGGAACTAGCGGGAGTACAGATACGCAGTATTTT.

V and J are TRBV24-1 and TRBJ1-5; D is undetermined. Germline-derived CDR1 and CDR2 are KGHDR and SFDVKD. Trimming left V 1 base short and J 1 base short, with 4 bases between. The CDR3 runs to 14 residues. The CDR3 sequence: CATSDFGSNQPQHF. The CDR3 DNA reads TGTGCCACCAGTGATTTCGGGAGCAATCAGCCCCAGCATTTT.

V gene TRBV12-3 or TRBV12-4 combines with J gene TRBJ1-5; D is undetermined. Trimming left V 7 bases short and J 4 bases short, with 11 bases between. This CDR3 is 13 amino acids long. The CDR3 sequence: CASTPRGNQPQHF. The DNA for the CDR3 is TGTGCCAGCACCCCCCGAGGGAATCAGCCCCAGCATTTT.

This chain uses TRBV2 with TRBJ1-1, with D possibly TRBD1 on 5 matching bases. The V end was cut by 4 bases, the J end by 1 base, with 19 bases between. CDR3 size: 17 residues. CDR1 is SNHLY, CDR2 FYNNEI, per germline. This CDR3 is CASSAQGSLPKNTEAFF. As DNA, the CDR3 is TGTGCCAGCAGTGCGCAGGGATCCCTGCCCAAGAACACTGAAGCTTTCTTT.

The chain carries TRBV10-3 and TRBJ1-2; 10 positions match TRBD1. V lost 0 bases to trimming and J lost 8 bases; unmatched junction nucleotides: 9. Germline values: CDR1 ENHRY, CDR2 SYGVKD. The CDR3 extends over 16 amino acids. The CDR3, as DNA: TGTGCCATCAGTGAGTCAAGTTGGGACAGGGGAGAGGGCTACACCTTC. It specifies CAISESSWDRGEGYTF.

V and J are TRBV29-1 and TRBJ2-7; 8 nucleotides agree with TRBD1. This CDR3 is built from 12 residues. After removal of 6 bases from V and 6 bases from J, the junction contained 7 bases not matched to a gene. The germline V gene encodes CDR1 SQVTM and CDR2 ANQGSEA. CDR3 amino acids: CSVSLTGGEQYF. In nucleotides, the CDR3 is TGCAGCGTATCGCTTACAGGGGGCGAGCAGTACTTC.

This chain links TRBV14 with TRBJ2-1; D is tentatively TRBD1 or TRBD2 (5 bases each). V lost 1 base, J lost 13 bases, and 11 bases lay in between. Germline V lookup: CDR1 SGHDN, CDR2 FVKESK. The CDR3 contains 12 residues. The CDR3, as DNA: TGTGCCAGCAGCCAAGTCCGGGACCAACAGTTCTTC. Amino acid sequence: CASSQVRDQQFF.

The V and J genes are TRBV1 and TRBJ1-1; the table's D call, TRBD1, was not checked against the DNA. TRBV1 corresponds to a pseudogene. The CDR3 is 12 residues long. Here the CDR3 reads CTSSHHPDRTFF. CDR3 nucleotides: TGCACCAGCAGCCACCATCCGGACAGAACTTTCTTT.

This clone was detected ten times or more. V gene TRBV28 combines with J gene TRBJ1-6; possibly TRBD1 for D (5 bases). Germline-derived CDR1 and CDR2 are MDHEN and SYDVKM. The CDR3 totals 15 residues. V lost 2 bases and J lost 0, with 5 bases in between. The CDR3 DNA reads TGTGCCAGCAGTTTAAGGGGCTCCTATAATTCACCCCTCCACTTT. It encodes CASSLRGSYNSPLHF. Full variable domain (missing parts from reference TRBV28 and TRBJ1-6): DVKVTQSSRYLVKRTGEKVFLECVQDMDHENMFWYRQDPGLGLRLIYFSYDVKMKEKGDIPEGYSVSREKKERFSLILESASTNQTSMYLCASSLRGSYNSPLHFGNGTRLTVT.